The 17 T cell receptor beta chains listed next were all sequenced from one sample in a study of shared clonotypes between healthy human individuals. Only in-frame clones appear in the TCRdb table, and some are missing; sequencing was by immunoSEQ multiplex PCR. The table lists 600,000 to 750,000 clones, roughly 72% of them singletons, with approximately 2% in the top ten. Sequencing input: memory CD4+ T cells sorted from blood. Subset in this sample: CD45RA-negative fraction. The origin of the receptors is a woman aged 25 to 39 in good health.

The chain has TRBV6-6 and TRBJ2-5, with 9 positions matching TRBD2. V shed 4 bases and J 3 bases; nucleotides not matched to a gene: 6. The germline V gene has CDR1 MNHNY and CDR2 SVGAGI (reference sequence). CDR3 size: 15 residues. The CDR3 nucleotides read TGTGCCAGCAGTTTTCCGACTAGCGGAAAAGAGACCCAGTACTTC. Translating it yields CASSFPTSGKETQYF.

In nucleotides, the CDR3 is TGTGCCAGCAGTCTCCTAGCGGAGCCCTACGAGCAGTACTTC. The encoded protein is CASSLLAEPYEQYF. The rearrangement joins TRBV28 to TRBJ2-7; 7 bases fit TRBD2. This CDR3 spans 14 amino acids. J gave up 2 bases and V 5 bases, and 6 bases lay outside the gene matches. The germline CDR1 and CDR2 sequences are MDHEN and SYDVKM.

The V and J genes are TRBV14 and TRBJ1-3, with D unclear. The CDR3 covers 15 residues. V was pared by 4 bases and J by 0 bases, with 10 bases between. The germline gives CDR1 SGHDN, CDR2 FVKESK. CDR3 sequence (DNA): TGTGCCAGCAGCCGATACGGGGACTCTGGAAACACCATATATTTT. It is translated as CASSRYGDSGNTIYF.

The chain has TRBV7-9 and TRBJ2-5; 8 positions match TRBD2. J was trimmed by 6 bases and V by 5 bases; bases with no gene match: 11. In germline, CDR1 is SEHNR, CDR2 FQNEAQ (reference sequence). CDR3 size: 15 residues. The CDR3 DNA follows: TGTGCCAGCAGCCAACTGATCCGGGAGGGACAGACCCAGTACTTC. Protein: CASSQLIREGQTQYF.

The chain couples TRBV19 to TRBJ2-1; 7 bases agree with TRBD2. Germline V gene data show CDR1 as LNHDA and CDR2 as SQIVND (reference sequence). This CDR3 spans 18 amino acids. The V and J ends lost 4 bases and 3 bases, in that order; junction bases with no gene match: 15. This CDR3 reads CASSTGRQSGKNYNEQFF. As DNA, the CDR3 is TGTGCCAGTAGTACCGGAAGACAGAGCGGGAAAAACTACAATGAGCAGTTCTTC.

The chain recombines TRBV19 with TRBJ2-4; 8 nucleotides match TRBD1. V gave up 0 bases and J gave up 9 bases; unmatched junction bases: 1. The CDR3 sequence is 13 residues long. Germline V gene data show CDR1 as LNHDA and CDR2 as SQIVND (reference sequence). The CDR3, as DNA: TGTGCCAGTAGTATAGACGGGACAGGCATTCAGTACTTC. This sequence encodes CASSIDGTGIQYF.

This chain uses TRBV5-4 with TRBJ2-7; 8 nucleotides agree with TRBD2. The ends lost 0 bases at V and 6 bases at J; junction bases unmatched: 8. The CDR3 has 15 amino acids. Germline CDR1 is SGHNT and CDR2 is YYREEE (reference sequence). CDR3 in amino acids: CASSLASGLGGEQYF. CDR3 DNA sequence: TGTGCCAGCAGCTTGGCTAGCGGGTTAGGCGGCGAGCAGTACTTC.

V usage is TRBV2 and J usage is TRBJ2-7; D possibly corresponds to TRBD1 (5 bases). Germline CDR1 SNHLY, CDR2 FYNNEI. V lost 5 bases and J 2 bases, leaving 16 bases between the germline ends. CDR3 length: 15 residues. The CDR3 sequence: CASSISRGTAYEQYF. The CDR3 bases are TGTGCCAGCAGTATATCAAGGGGTACGGCCTACGAGCAGTACTTC. Filled out from reference TRBV2 and TRBJ2-7, the complete variable domain reads EPEVTQTPSHQVTQMGQEVILRCVPISNHLYFYWYRQILGQKVEFLVSFYNNEISEKSEIFDDQFSVERPDGSNFTLKIRSTKLEDSAMYFCASSISRGTAYEQYFGPGTRLTVT.

This chain uses TRBV7-8 with TRBJ1-3, with D unclear. CDR1 is SGHVS, CDR2 FQNEAQ, per germline. V was clipped by 2 bases and J by 0 bases, with 8 bases between them. CDR3 length equals 15 residues. The CDR3 DNA reads TGTGCCAGCAGCTTAATGGCAGACTCTGGAAACACCATATATTTT. The encoded protein is CASSLMADSGNTIYF.

This chain links TRBV5-1 with TRBJ1-4, with D unclear. Germline V gene lookup returns CDR1 SGHRS and CDR2 YFSETQ. The CDR3 length is 13 residues. V was shortened by 4 bases and J by 7 bases, with 11 bases between the two germline ends. The CDR3 region is CASSQIPGEKLFF. DNA of the CDR3: TGCGCCAGCAGCCAGATTCCGGGTGAAAAACTGTTTTTT.

In its sample, this clone was seen many times. The chain employs TRBV6-4 and TRBJ2-7, with 7 bases that match TRBD2. V lost 7 bases, J lost 2 bases, and 8 bases stayed unmatched. This CDR3 has 14 residues. Germline CDR1 and CDR2: MRHNA and SNTAGT. CDR3 in amino acids: CASTGSGRTYEQYF. In DNA form, the CDR3 reads TGTGCCAGCACCGGTAGCGGGCGGACCTACGAGCAGTACTTC.

CDR3 amino acids: CASSLVKGATEAFF. The CDR3 DNA reads as TGTGCCAGCAGCTTAGTTAAGGGGGCCACTGAAGCTTTCTTT. The chain is built from TRBV7-2 and TRBJ1-1; TRBD1 matches 7 bases. The germline CDR1 and CDR2 sequences are SGHTA and FQGNSA. This CDR3 has 14 amino acids. V dropped 1 base and J dropped 4; count of bases not matched to a gene: 3.

The CDR3 protein is CASSLEGGAGQPQHF. CDR3 nucleotide sequence: TGCGCCAGCAGCTTGGAAGGTGGGGCTGGGCAGCCCCAGCATTTT. This rearrangement joins TRBV5-1 to TRBJ1-5; a weak D match, TRBD1 (5 bases). The CDR3 is made up of 15 amino acids. The V gene's germline CDR1 is SGHRS and CDR2 YFSETQ. The V end was cut by 0 bases, the J end by 7 bases, with 14 bases between.

The chain uses TRBV28 and TRBJ2-7; D may be TRBD1 or TRBD2 (5 bases each). V was clipped by 4 bases and J by 0 bases, with 13 bases between them. The CDR3 totals 15 residues. The germline gives CDR1 MDHEN, CDR2 SYDVKM. CDR3 bases: TGTGCCAGCAGTTATCGGGACCGACGCTCCTACGAGCAGTACTTC. Encoded protein: CASSYRDRRSYEQYF.

This clone was seen only a few times. The V call is TRBV5-1, the J call TRBJ2-3; the D is unclear. The CDR3 sequence is 13 residues long. Germline V lookup: CDR1 SGHRS, CDR2 YFSETQ. V lost 0 bases to trimming and J lost 2 bases, with 4 bases between them. The CDR3 sequence is CASSLGDTDTQYF. CDR3 DNA: TGCGCCAGCAGCTTGGGGGACACAGATACGCAGTATTTT.

The chain couples TRBV25-1 to TRBJ2-5; TRBD2 is a possible D gene (5 bases). Trimming pared 3 bases from V and 1 base from J, leaving 18 bases between. This CDR3 comprises 17 residues. The germline V gene has CDR1 MGHDK and CDR2 SYGVNS. The DNA for the CDR3 is TGTGCCAGCAGTGAGCCAGCCATAAGAGCGGCCCAAGAGACCCAGTACTTC. Its protein product is CASSEPAIRAAQETQYF.

The CDR3: CASSAFRTNEKLFF. CDR3 nucleotides: TGTGCCAGCAGTGCGTTTAGAACTAATGAAAAACTGTTTTTT. V is TRBV2 and J is TRBJ1-4; the D is unclear. Germline V gene sequence: CDR1 SNHLY, CDR2 FYNNEI. The CDR3 consists of 14 residues. V was shortened by 4 bases and J by 1 base, with 7 bases between the two germline ends.